This TCR beta chain comes out of a study of spatial heterogeneity in lung cancer. Study-wide findings and caveats: Tumor mutation counts were tracked by expanded intratumoral alpha and beta TCR counts.

This clonotype was seen at least ten times. Antigen: not known. The germline V gene encodes CDR1 LNHNV and CDR2 YYDKDF (reference sequence). The CDR3 has 13 residues. J gave up 8 bases and V 0 bases, and 3 bases lay outside the gene matches. In the library, each TCR cDNA molecule bore its own unique molecular identifier. Each CDR3 protein is one row after TCRdb ran MiXCR on the 5' RACE reads. The sample lists about 100,000 distinct CDR3 sequences; 4% to 4.5% were seen once. Indicated time point: sample taken at primary tumor resection. Unsorted whole RNA of tumor, nontumor lung or frozen PBMC was sequenced.

The J gene is TRBJ1-1, the V gene TRBV15; 7 bases line up with TRBD1. The sequenced sample was lung tumor tissue, obtained at surgery. The receptor was isolated from a male donor with early-stage non-small cell lung cancer. CDR3: CATSREADREAFF. For the CDR3, the DNA is TGTGCCACCAGCAGAGAAGCGGACAGGGAAGCTTTCTTT.